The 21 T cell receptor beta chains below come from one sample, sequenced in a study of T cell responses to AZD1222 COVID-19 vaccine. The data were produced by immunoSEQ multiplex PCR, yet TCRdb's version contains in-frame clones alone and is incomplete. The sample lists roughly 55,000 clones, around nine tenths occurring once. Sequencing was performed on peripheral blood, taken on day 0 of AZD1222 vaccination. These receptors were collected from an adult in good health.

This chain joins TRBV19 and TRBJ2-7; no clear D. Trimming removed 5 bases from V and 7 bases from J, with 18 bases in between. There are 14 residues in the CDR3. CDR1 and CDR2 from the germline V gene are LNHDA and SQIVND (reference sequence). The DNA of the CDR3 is TGTGCCAGTAGTCCCGGTGAGACTCCTGGGGAGCAGTACTTC. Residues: CASSPGETPGEQYF.

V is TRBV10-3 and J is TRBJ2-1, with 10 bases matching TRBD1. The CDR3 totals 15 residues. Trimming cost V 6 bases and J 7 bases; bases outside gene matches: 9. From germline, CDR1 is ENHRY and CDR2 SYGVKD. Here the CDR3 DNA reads TGTGCCATCAGCCGGGACAGGGGCTTGGGGAATGAGCAGTTCTTC. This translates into CAISRDRGLGNEQFF.

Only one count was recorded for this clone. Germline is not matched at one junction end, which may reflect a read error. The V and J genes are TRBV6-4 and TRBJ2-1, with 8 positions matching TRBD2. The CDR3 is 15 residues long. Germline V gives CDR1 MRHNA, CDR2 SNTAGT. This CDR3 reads CTSSVDGGASNEQFF. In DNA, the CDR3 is TGTACCAGCAGTGTAGACGGGGGGGCCAGCAATGAGCAGTTCTTC.

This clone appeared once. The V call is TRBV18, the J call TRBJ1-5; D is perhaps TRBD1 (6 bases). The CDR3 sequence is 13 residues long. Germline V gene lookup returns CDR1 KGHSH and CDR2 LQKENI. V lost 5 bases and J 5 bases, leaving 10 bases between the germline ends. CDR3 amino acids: CASSGGVDQPQHF. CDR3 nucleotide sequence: TGTGCCAGCTCAGGGGGCGTGGATCAGCCCCAGCATTTT.

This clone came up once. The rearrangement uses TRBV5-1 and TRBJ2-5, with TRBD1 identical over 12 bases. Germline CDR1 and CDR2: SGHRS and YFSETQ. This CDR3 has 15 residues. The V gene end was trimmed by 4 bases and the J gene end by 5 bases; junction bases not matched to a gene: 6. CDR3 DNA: TGCGCCAGCAGCGGGGGACAGGGGGCATGGGAGACCCAGTACTTC. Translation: CASSGGQGAWETQYF.

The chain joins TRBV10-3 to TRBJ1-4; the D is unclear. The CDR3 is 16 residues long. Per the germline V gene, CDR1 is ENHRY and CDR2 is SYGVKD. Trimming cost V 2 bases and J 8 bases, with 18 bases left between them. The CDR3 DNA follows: TGTGCCATCAGTGAGGTGCCAGGTTTGGTGGGCGAAAAACTGTTTTTT. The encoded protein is CAISEVPGLVGEKLFF.

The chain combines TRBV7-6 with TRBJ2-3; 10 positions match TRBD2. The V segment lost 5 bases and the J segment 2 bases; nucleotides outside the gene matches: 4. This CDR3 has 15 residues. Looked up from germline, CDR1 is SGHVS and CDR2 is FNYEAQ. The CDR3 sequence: CASSPGLADTDTQYF. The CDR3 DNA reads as TGTGCCAGCAGCCCAGGACTAGCGGACACAGATACGCAGTATTTT.

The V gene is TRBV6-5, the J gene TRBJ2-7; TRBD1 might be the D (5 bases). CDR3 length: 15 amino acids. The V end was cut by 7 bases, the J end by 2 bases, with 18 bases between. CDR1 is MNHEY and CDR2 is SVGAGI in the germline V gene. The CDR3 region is CASTHRGALAYEQYF. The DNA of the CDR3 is TGTGCCAGCACCCACCGTGGGGCATTGGCCTACGAGCAGTACTTC.

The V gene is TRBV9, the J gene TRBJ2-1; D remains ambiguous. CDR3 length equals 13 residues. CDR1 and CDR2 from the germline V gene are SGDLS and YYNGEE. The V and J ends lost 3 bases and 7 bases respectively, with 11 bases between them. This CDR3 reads CASSANNGNEQFF. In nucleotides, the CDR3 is TGTGCCAGCAGCGCCAACAACGGAAATGAGCAGTTCTTC. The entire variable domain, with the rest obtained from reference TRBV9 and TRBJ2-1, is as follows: DSGVTQTPKHLITATGQRVTLRCSPRSGDLSVYWYQQSLDQGLQFLIQYYNGEERAKGNILERFSAQQFPDLHSELNLSSLELGDSALYFCASSANNGNEQFFGPGTRLTVL.

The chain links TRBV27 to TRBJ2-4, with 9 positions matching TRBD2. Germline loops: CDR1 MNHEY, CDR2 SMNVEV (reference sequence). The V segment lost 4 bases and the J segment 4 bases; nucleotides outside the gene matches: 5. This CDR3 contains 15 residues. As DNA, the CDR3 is TGTGCCAGCAGTTCCCTAGCGGGGAGTAAAAACATTCAGTACTTC. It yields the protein CASSSLAGSKNIQYF.

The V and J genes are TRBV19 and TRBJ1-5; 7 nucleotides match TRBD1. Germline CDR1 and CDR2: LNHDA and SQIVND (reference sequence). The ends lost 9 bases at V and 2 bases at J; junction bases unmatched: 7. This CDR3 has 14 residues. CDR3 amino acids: CASTGVGGNQPQHF. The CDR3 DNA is TGTGCCAGCACAGGGGTGGGTGGCAATCAGCCCCAGCATTTT.

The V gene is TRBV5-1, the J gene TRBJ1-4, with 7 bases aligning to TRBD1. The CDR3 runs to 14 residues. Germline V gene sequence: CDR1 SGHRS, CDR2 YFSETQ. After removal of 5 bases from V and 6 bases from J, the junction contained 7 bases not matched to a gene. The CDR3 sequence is CASSLKGAHEKLFF. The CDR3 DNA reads TGCGCCAGCAGTTTGAAGGGGGCGCATGAAAAACTGTTTTTT.

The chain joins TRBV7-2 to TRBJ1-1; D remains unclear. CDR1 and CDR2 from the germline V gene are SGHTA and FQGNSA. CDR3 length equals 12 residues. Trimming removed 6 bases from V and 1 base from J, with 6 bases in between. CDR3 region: CASRYQNTEAFF. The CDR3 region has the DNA TGTGCCAGCAGATATCAGAACACTGAAGCTTTCTTT.

CDR3 coding DNA: TGTGCCAGCAGCCCACTGAGGCAGGGTAACACTGAAGCTTTCTTT. It yields the protein CASSPLRQGNTEAFF. The J gene is TRBJ1-1, the V gene TRBV3-1 (or the pseudogene TRBV3-2); possible D gene TRBD1, 5 bases. Germline lookup yields CDR1 LGHDT and CDR2 YNNKEL (reference sequence). The V end was cut by 4 bases, the J end by 2 bases, with 14 bases between. The CDR3 loop spans 15 amino acids.

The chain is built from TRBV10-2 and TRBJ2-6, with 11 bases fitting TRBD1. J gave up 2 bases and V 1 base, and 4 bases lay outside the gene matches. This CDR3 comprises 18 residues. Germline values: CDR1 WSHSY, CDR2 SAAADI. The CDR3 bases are TGCGCCAGCAGTGAGTTCGGACAGGGGGCGGCTGGGGCCAACGTCCTGACTTTC. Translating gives CASSEFGQGAAGANVLTF.

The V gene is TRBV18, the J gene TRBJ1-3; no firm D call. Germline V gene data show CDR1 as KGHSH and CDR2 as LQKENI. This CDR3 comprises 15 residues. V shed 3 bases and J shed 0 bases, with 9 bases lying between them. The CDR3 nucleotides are TGTGCCAGCTCACCTTCGACGTACTCTGGAAACACCATATATTTT. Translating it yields CASSPSTYSGNTIYF.

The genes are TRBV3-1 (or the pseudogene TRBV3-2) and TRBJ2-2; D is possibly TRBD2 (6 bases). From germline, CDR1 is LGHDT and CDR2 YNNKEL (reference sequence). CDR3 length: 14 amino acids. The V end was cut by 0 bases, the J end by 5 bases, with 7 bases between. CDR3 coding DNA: TGTGCCAGCAGCCAAGATGGGGGGACCGGGGAGCTGTTTTTT. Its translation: CASSQDGGTGELFF.

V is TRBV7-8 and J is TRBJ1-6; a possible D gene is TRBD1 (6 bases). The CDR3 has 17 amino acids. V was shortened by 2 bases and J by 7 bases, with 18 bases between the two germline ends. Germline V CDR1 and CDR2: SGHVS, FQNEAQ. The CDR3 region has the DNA TGTGCCAGCAGCTTATACAGGGTAGTTAATGGGAATTCACCCCTCCACTTT. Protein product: CASSLYRVVNGNSPLHF.

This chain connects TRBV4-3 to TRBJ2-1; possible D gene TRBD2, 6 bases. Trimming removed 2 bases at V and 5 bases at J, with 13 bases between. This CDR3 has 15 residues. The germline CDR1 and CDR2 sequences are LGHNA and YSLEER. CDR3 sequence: CASSQTGPGDNEQFF. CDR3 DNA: TGCGCCAGCAGCCAAACAGGCCCGGGGGACAATGAGCAGTTCTTC.

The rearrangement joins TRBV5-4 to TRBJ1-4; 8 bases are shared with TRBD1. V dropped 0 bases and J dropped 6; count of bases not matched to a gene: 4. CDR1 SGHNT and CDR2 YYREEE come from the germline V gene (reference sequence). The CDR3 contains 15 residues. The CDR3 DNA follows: TGTGCCAGCAGCTTGGGGACAGGGTCTGATGAAAAACTGTTTTTT. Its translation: CASSLGTGSDEKLFF.

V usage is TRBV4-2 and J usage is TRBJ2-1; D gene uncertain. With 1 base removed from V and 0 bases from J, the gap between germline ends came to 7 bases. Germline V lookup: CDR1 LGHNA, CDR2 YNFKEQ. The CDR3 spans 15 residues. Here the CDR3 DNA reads TGTGCCAGCAGCCAAGTAGGGAACTCCTACAATGAGCAGTTCTTC. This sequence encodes CASSQVGNSYNEQFF.